The clone carrying this T cell receptor beta chain turned up a few times. Its target is unknown. Per the germline V gene, CDR1 is SGHRS and CDR2 is YFSETQ. V was pared by 0 bases and J by 3 bases, with 7 bases of the junction left unmatched. The CDR3 length is 19 residues. MiXCR was run by TCRdb on the 5' RACE reads, yielding one entry per CDR3 protein. The sample includes under 300,000 distinct CDR3 sequences, about 20% of them seen just once. This entry is derived from a study of T-cell memory formation after mild COVID-19. Overall study results and limits: A second wave expanding day 15 to 37 was CD4+-biased; contracting clones were balanced.

The V call is TRBV5-1, the J call TRBJ2-3, with TRBD2 identical over 16 bases. The TCR was taken from a man aged 18 to 29 who had mild COVID-19 (a few samples of this study predate the infection). Cell type and time point are not known. The source material was PBMCs or a T cell subset sorted from them (not recorded which). The CDR3 is CASSLAGTSGGAGTDTQYF. CDR3 nucleotides: TGCGCCAGCAGCTTGGCCGGGACTAGCGGGGGGGCCGGGACAGATACGCAGTATTTT.